The 10 T cell receptor beta chains in this list originate from one sample, sequenced in a study of beta chain features in type 1 diabetes. TCRB transcripts that were expressed got sequenced, as all of the isolated RNA had been reverse transcribed. Repertoires were generated with immunoSEQ multiplex PCR, while TCRdb's copy carries only in-frame clones and drops some. The repertoire includes hundreds of thousands of clones, about an eighth of them detected once, and less than 0.025% sits in the top ten. Study-wide findings and caveats: TCRB CDR3 length was moderately but significantly reduced in all four CD4+ subsets of Type 1 diabetes patients.

Their antigens remain unidentified. Sequencing was done on a sample of naive CD4+ T cells from blood. These TCRs come from a man younger than 35 with type 1 diabetes.

The DNA for the CDR3 is TGTGCCACCCAGGGGGCCTCCTACGAGCAGTACTTC. It is translated as CATQGASYEQYF. The chain is built from TRBV10-3 and TRBJ2-7, with 8 bases fitting TRBD1. The germline gives CDR1 ENHRY, CDR2 SYGVKD. V shed 10 bases and J 0 bases; nucleotides not matched to a gene: 2. The CDR3 loop spans 12 amino acids.

This clone has more than one count but fewer than ten. This sequence joins TRBV29-1 and TRBJ2-7, with TRBD1 matching 7 bases. The germline CDR1 and CDR2 sequences are SQVTM and ANQGSEA. V shed 4 bases and J 0 bases; nucleotides not matched to a gene: 6. This CDR3 comprises 14 residues. The CDR3 coding sequence is TGCAGCGTTGTGGGACAGACCAGCTCCTACGAGCAGTACTTC. Protein sequence: CSVVGQTSSYEQYF.

In this sample, this clone turned up a few times. This chain links TRBV25-1 with TRBJ1-2; 7 bases align to TRBD1. The CDR3 consists of 13 residues. Germline loops: CDR1 MGHDK, CDR2 SYGVNS. The J segment lost 7 bases and the V segment lost 2 bases, leaving 4 bases of the junction unmatched. This CDR3 reads CASSELTGSGYTF. As DNA, the CDR3 is TGTGCCAGCAGTGAACTGACAGGGAGTGGCTACACCTTC.

This clone came up a few times. J is TRBJ1-1 and V is TRBV5-1; perhaps TRBD1 as D (5 bases). Germline assignment: CDR1 SGHRS and CDR2 YFSETQ. The germline V and J ends were trimmed by 3 bases and 5 bases, with 23 bases remaining between them. This CDR3 contains 17 residues. Here the CDR3 reads CASSSKPDSRFVTEAFF. CDR3 nucleotide sequence: TGCGCCAGCAGCTCTAAACCTGACAGTAGGTTTGTGACTGAAGCTTTCTTT.

In its sample, this clone was seen a few times. The chain uses TRBV5-4 and TRBJ1-6; D is undetermined. The CDR3 sequence is 14 residues long. CDR1 is SGHNT and CDR2 is YYREEE in the germline V gene (reference sequence). V was trimmed by 3 bases and J by 1 base, leaving 5 bases between them. CDR3 DNA: TGTGCCAGCAGCTCCTCTTCCTATAATTCACCCCTCCACTTT. Translating it yields CASSSSSYNSPLHF. The full variable domain, its missing parts supplied by reference TRBV5-4 and TRBJ1-6, is ETGVTQSPTHLIKTRGQQVTLRCSSQSGHNTVSWYQQALGQGPQFIFQYYREEENGRGNFPPRFSGLQFPNYSSELNVNALELDDSALYLCASSSSSYNSPLHFGNGTRLTVT.

In this sample, this clone turned up a few times. The chain joins TRBV13 to TRBJ2-7, with 9 bases aligning to TRBD2. The CDR3 runs 16 residues. Germline values: CDR1 PRHDT, CDR2 FYEKMQ (reference sequence). Trimming cost V 5 bases and J 6 bases; bases outside gene matches: 14. The CDR3 reads CASSPPQRGVSGEQYF. The DNA for the CDR3 is TGTGCCAGCAGCCCTCCCCAGCGGGGGGTCTCGGGCGAGCAGTACTTC.

The rearrangement uses TRBV29-1 and TRBJ2-5; D gene ambiguous. Germline V gene sequence: CDR1 SQVTM, CDR2 ANQGSEA. This CDR3 is 13 amino acids long. With 4 bases removed from V and 5 bases from J, the gap between germline ends came to 14 bases. This chain's CDR3 is CSVVFLELETQYF. In DNA form, the CDR3 reads TGCAGCGTTGTGTTCTTGGAGTTGGAGACCCAGTACTTC.

This clone turned up a few times. V and J are TRBV2 and TRBJ2-7; D is undetermined. Germline assignment: CDR1 SNHLY and CDR2 FYNNEI. V dropped 5 bases and J dropped 7 bases, with 9 bases sitting between them. The CDR3 runs to 11 residues. CDR3 nucleotide sequence: TGTGCCAGCAGTCGACTCGGGGAGCAGTACTTC. It translates to CASSRLGEQYF.

The rearrangement links TRBV7-9 to TRBJ1-4; 8 positions agree with TRBD1. The CDR3 totals 15 residues. Trimming took 5 bases from V and 4 from J; bases not matched to a gene: 6. Germline V CDR1 and CDR2: SEHNR, FQNEAQ (reference sequence). CDR3 in amino acids: CASSPPGGLNEKLFF. CDR3 nucleotide sequence: TGTGCCAGCAGCCCTCCAGGGGGCCTTAATGAAAAACTGTTTTTT.

The chain employs TRBV2 and TRBJ2-2; a possible D gene is TRBD2 (7 bases). Trimming took 11 bases from V and 7 from J, leaving 17 bases between them. Germline V gene lookup returns CDR1 SNHLY and CDR2 FYNNEI. CDR3 size: 13 residues. The CDR3 reads CADAAGEGGELFF. The CDR3 DNA reads as TGTGCCGACGCCGCAGGGGAGGGCGGGGAGCTGTTTTTT.